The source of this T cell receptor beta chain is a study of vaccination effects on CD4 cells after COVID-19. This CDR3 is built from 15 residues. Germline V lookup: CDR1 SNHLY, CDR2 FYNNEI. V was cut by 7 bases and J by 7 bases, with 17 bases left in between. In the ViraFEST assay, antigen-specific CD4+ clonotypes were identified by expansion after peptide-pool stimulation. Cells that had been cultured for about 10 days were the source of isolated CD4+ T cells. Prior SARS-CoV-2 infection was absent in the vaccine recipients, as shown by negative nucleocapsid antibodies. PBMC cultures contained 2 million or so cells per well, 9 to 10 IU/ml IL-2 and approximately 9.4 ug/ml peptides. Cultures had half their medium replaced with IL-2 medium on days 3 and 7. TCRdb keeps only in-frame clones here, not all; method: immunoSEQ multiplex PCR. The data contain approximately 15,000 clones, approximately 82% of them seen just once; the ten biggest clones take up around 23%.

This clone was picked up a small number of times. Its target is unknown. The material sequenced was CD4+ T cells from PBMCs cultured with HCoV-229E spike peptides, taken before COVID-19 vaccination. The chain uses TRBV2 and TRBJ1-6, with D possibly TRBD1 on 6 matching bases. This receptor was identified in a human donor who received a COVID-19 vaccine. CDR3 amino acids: CASILAEGGNSPLHF. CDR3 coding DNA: TGTGCCAGCATCTTAGCGGAAGGGGGGAATTCACCCCTCCACTTT.